The clone carrying this T cell receptor beta chain was counted ten times or more. Its antigen is currently unknown. Germline CDR1 is SEHNR and CDR2 is FQNEAQ (reference sequence). The ends lost 5 bases at V and 0 bases at J; junction bases unmatched: 6. The CDR3 loop spans 15 amino acids. TCRdb used MiXCR to reprocess the reads, holding one entry per CDR3 protein. Of hundreds of thousands of distinct CDR3 sequences listed, under 40% are singletons. This sample was included in a study of T cell repertoires in cytomegalovirus infection. Regarding the study as a whole: Cumulated frequencies of public TCR beta families served to identify carriers of CMV plus the relevant HLA.

The sample was PBMCs. The origin of this receptor is a human donor in good health (CMV status not recorded). Some clones in this sample may be carry-over from other donors' samples. The chain recombines TRBV7-9 with TRBJ1-1, with TRBD1 matching 7 bases. The CDR3 reads CASSRQGIMNTEAFF. CDR3 DNA: TGTGCCAGCAGCCGACAGGGCATAATGAACACTGAAGCTTTCTTT.